This TCR beta chain was sequenced for a study of CD8+CD57+ T cells in acquired aplastic anemia. Study-wide context: CD4+ and CD8+ cells, once sorted, gave DNA averaging around 3.4 ug. Study results and caveats: In common between the patients and the controls were more than 25 CD8+ CDR3 sequences.

Investigators profiled TCR beta VDJ and CDR3 from genomic DNA template. Using its own MiXCR run on the reads, TCRdb lists one record per CDR3 protein. This table holds 150,000 or so distinct CDR3 sequences, more than 45% found once. This clonotype has ten or more counts. Its antigen is unknown. Only patients with CD8+CD57+ cell expansion on flow cytometry were chosen for sequencing. Diagnosis of severe acquired aplastic anemia applied to all patients. J was trimmed by 5 bases and V by 3 bases; bases with no gene match: 7. The CDR3 contains 15 residues. In germline, CDR1 is SGHRS, CDR2 YFSETQ. The sequenced sample was sorted CD4+, CD8+, or CD8+CD57+ T cells (not recorded which) from PBMCs. This sequence originates from a human donor with aplastic anemia. This chain joins TRBV5-1 and TRBJ1-1, with TRBD1 matching 10 bases. The CDR3 DNA reads TGCGCCAGCAGCTCGAGACAGGGGGCGAGGACTGAAGCTTTCTTT. It yields the protein CASSSRQGARTEAFF.